This record covers a single TCR beta chain. Profiled with immunoSEQ multiplex PCR; TCRdb holds only in-frame clones, not every one. The sample lists some 150,000 clones; about 80% were seen once. The CDR3 runs 11 residues. V lost 10 bases and J 4 bases, leaving 10 bases between the germline ends. In germline, CDR1 is WNHNN, CDR2 SYGVQD (reference sequence). The record originates from a study of cytotoxic CD8 clonotypes in ibrutinib-treated CLL. The receptor comes from a human donor with chronic lymphocytic leukemia. This chain connects TRBV10-1 to TRBJ1-2; D not certain. Source: PBMCs, taken after 24 months of ibrutinib treatment. The CDR3 bases are TGCGCCAAATTCGACTCCTATGGCTACACCTTC. This codes for CAKFDSYGYTF.